One sample yielded the 8 T cell receptor beta chains listed below, sequenced in a study of OX40 agonist ivuxolimab in advanced cancers. This table comes from immunoSEQ multiplex PCR, and its TCRdb copy is limited to in-frame clones, with some not included. The repertoire has about 68,000 clones, over 80% of them found once; the top ten carry around 0.31%. The material sequenced was CD4+ or CD8+ T cells sorted from blood, taken in a trial of the OX40 agonist ivuxolimab. The receptors were sampled from an adult with an advanced solid tumor such as melanoma, head and neck, liver or kidney cancer.

This chain uses TRBV2 with TRBJ2-1; D not resolved. Germline V CDR1 and CDR2: SNHLY, FYNNEI. The V gene lost 6 bases and the J gene lost 5 bases, with 11 bases spanning the gap. This CDR3 is 13 amino acids long. In DNA form, the CDR3 reads TGTGCCAGCAGAGTAGACAACAACAATGAGCAGTTCTTC. Encoded protein: CASRVDNNNEQFF.

The chain combines TRBV7-3 with TRBJ2-1; TRBD2 aligns across 11 bases. Trimming took 5 bases from V and 3 from J; bases not matched to a gene: 3. CDR1 is SGHTA and CDR2 is FQGTGA in the germline V gene. This CDR3 has 15 amino acids. The CDR3 nucleotides are TGTGCCAGCAGCGAGACTAGCGGGAACTACAATGAGCAGTTCTTC. Amino acids: CASSETSGNYNEQFF.

The chain couples TRBV2 to TRBJ1-5; D gene uncertain. CDR1 SNHLY and CDR2 FYNNEI come from the germline V gene. Trimming pared 7 bases from V and 0 bases from J, leaving 10 bases between. CDR3 length equals 14 residues. The CDR3 coding sequence is TGTGCCAGCAAGGATGGCCCTAGCAATCAGCCCCAGCATTTT. Protein: CASKDGPSNQPQHF.

The rearrangement links TRBV10-1 to TRBJ2-7; D might be TRBD1 or TRBD2, each matching 6 bases. The CDR3 spans 12 residues. CDR1 is WNHNN, CDR2 SYGVQD, per germline (reference sequence). Trimming shortened V by 7 bases and J by 6 bases, and 13 bases separated the two germline ends. CDR3: CASTGSRGEQYF. The CDR3, as DNA: TGCGCCAGCACCGGGAGCAGGGGCGAGCAGTACTTC.

The J gene is TRBJ2-7, the V gene TRBV7-6; the match to TRBD2 covers 10 bases. V trimming: 5 bases; J trimming: 3 bases; junction bases outside the gene matches: 10. The germline CDR1 and CDR2 sequences are SGHVS and FNYEAQ. The CDR3 has 16 amino acids. The DNA of the CDR3 is TGTGCCAGCAGCCAAACTTGGGCTAGCGGGAGCTACGAGCAGTACTTC. It encodes CASSQTWASGSYEQYF.

The chain combines TRBV7-8 with TRBJ1-2; D is undetermined. This CDR3 comprises 15 residues. The V end was cut by 0 bases, the J end by 4 bases, with 12 bases between. CDR1 SGHVS and CDR2 FQNEAQ come from the germline V gene. The CDR3 protein is CASSLAPTTFYGYTF. The CDR3 region has the DNA TGTGCCAGCAGCTTAGCGCCGACAACCTTCTATGGCTACACCTTC.

The chain couples TRBV20-1 to TRBJ2-1; D remains unclear. V lost 3 bases, J lost 5 bases, and 5 bases lay in between. CDR1 and CDR2 (germline): DFQATT, SNEGSKA (reference sequence). This CDR3 has 11 residues. The CDR3 DNA follows: TGCAGTGCTAGGGGTAACAATGAGCAGTTCTTC. The encoded protein is CSARGNNEQFF.

The V gene is TRBV27, the J gene TRBJ2-1; TRBD2 matches 7 bases. Per the germline V gene, CDR1 is MNHEY and CDR2 is SMNVEV (reference sequence). This CDR3 has 14 residues. The ends lost 6 bases at V and 7 bases at J; junction bases unmatched: 9. DNA for the CDR3: TGTGCCAGCAGGGGGGGGGAGGCCTTAAATGAGCAGTTCTTC. Translation: CASRGGEALNEQFF.